Listed here are 5 T cell receptor beta chains from one sample, sequenced in a study of blood T cell repertoires in COVID-19. TCRdb keeps only in-frame clones here, not all; method: immunoSEQ multiplex PCR. The sample contains some 97,000 clones, 90% of which appear only once. Sequenced: peripheral blood. Receptors were obtained from a man aged 50 to 59 with acute or convalescent COVID-19.

The sample holds one count of this clone. As DNA, the CDR3 is TGTGCCAGTAGTATTAAAGGGGACGAGCAGTACTTC. Translation: CASSIKGDEQYF. V is TRBV19 and J is TRBJ2-7, with D perhaps matching TRBD1 (5 bases). The germline gives CDR1 LNHDA, CDR2 SQIVND (reference sequence). Trimming left V 3 bases short and J 5 bases short, with 8 bases between. The CDR3 has 12 amino acids.

Many counts were recorded for this clone. The chain employs TRBV6-4 and TRBJ1-1; D unclear. The V gene's germline CDR1 is MRHNA and CDR2 SNTAGT. The V gene lost 0 bases and the J gene lost 5 bases, with 7 bases spanning the gap. The CDR3 spans 13 residues. DNA for the CDR3: TGTGCCAGCAGTGACTCGAGTCTTACTGAAGCTTTCTTT. Translating gives CASSDSSLTEAFF.

The chain carries TRBV18 and TRBJ2-3; D may be TRBD1 (6 bases). Trimming pared 5 bases from V and 5 bases from J, leaving 14 bases between. The CDR3 has 14 amino acids. Germline CDR1 is KGHSH and CDR2 is LQKENI. The CDR3 nucleotides are TGTGCCAGCTCAATACGGGACAAGGTAGATACGCAGTATTTT. Amino acids: CASSIRDKVDTQYF.

V usage is TRBV9 and J usage is TRBJ2-3; 8 nucleotides align to TRBD1. The CDR3 length is 13 residues. Germline loops: CDR1 SGDLS, CDR2 YYNGEE. The junction had 3 bases not matched to a gene; V was cut back by 3 bases and J by 6 bases. The CDR3 nucleotides read TGTGCCAGCAGCGGATGGACAGGGGATACGCAGTATTTT. Translation: CASSGWTGDTQYF.

The V call is TRBV12-5, the J call TRBJ2-1; 8 bases are a match to TRBD2. The V gene end was trimmed by 0 bases and the J gene end by 7 bases; junction bases not matched to a gene: 2. This CDR3 region has 14 residues. CDR1 and CDR2 (germline): LGHNT, FRNRAP. The CDR3 region has the DNA TGTGCTAGTGGTTTGGTCGGCGGGAGGAATGAGCAGTTCTTC. Its translation is CASGLVGGRNEQFF.